The 9 T cell receptor beta chains presented below share a single source sample, sequenced in a study of T-cell memory formation after mild COVID-19. One entry per CDR3 protein, called by TCRdb with MiXCR from the 5' RACE reads. The sample has 250,000 to 300,000 distinct CDR3 sequences, 15% to 20% seen once. The sequenced sample consisted of PBMCs or a T cell subset sorted from them (not recorded which). The receptors stem from a man aged 18 to 35 who had mild COVID-19 (a few samples of this study predate the infection). Cell type and time point are not known.

The rearrangement uses TRBV5-1 and TRBJ2-2; a weak D match, TRBD1 (6 bases). The CDR3 spans 15 residues. Per germline, CDR1 SGHRS and CDR2 YFSETQ. Between the trimmed V and J ends, which lost 4 bases and 4 bases, there was a span of 14 bases. The DNA of the CDR3 is TGCGCCAGCAGCCCCGGGGACACTGGCACCGGGGAGCTGTTTTTT. It codes for CASSPGDTGTGELFF.

This clonotype was observed a few times. The J gene is TRBJ1-3, the V gene TRBV10-3; D ambiguous. The CDR3 has 16 residues. Germline V lookup: CDR1 ENHRY, CDR2 SYGVKD. The germline V and J ends were trimmed by 10 bases and 1 base, with 20 bases remaining between them. CDR3 sequence reads: CATLDRLMLSGNTIYF. The CDR3 region has the DNA TGTGCCACCCTAGACCGCCTCATGTTATCTGGAAACACCATATATTTT.

This sequence joins TRBV6-2 or TRBV6-3 and TRBJ2-1; tentative D call: TRBD2 (6 bases). This CDR3 has 13 amino acids. CDR1 and CDR2 (germline): MNHEY, SVGEGT. V was pared by 6 bases and J by 10 bases, with 16 bases between. CDR3 loop: CASRTLEGTEQFF. In DNA form, the CDR3 reads TGTGCCAGCAGGACATTGGAGGGGACCGAGCAGTTCTTC.

This clonotype has a handful of counts. The chain combines TRBV7-3 with TRBJ1-1; the D gene is possibly TRBD1 (6 bases). Germline V gene data show CDR1 as SGHTA and CDR2 as FQGTGA. This CDR3 region has 16 residues. V was trimmed by 4 bases and J by 1 base, leaving 16 bases between them. CDR3 loop: CASSSLQGVANTEAFF. CDR3 sequence (DNA): TGTGCCAGCAGCTCATTACAGGGAGTAGCGAACACTGAAGCTTTCTTT.

This clonotype turned up a few times. This chain links TRBV20-1 with TRBJ1-5; D remains unclear. Trimming shortened V by 0 bases and J by 5 bases, and 14 bases separated the two germline ends. The CDR3 is 15 amino acids. Germline V gives CDR1 DFQATT, CDR2 SNEGSKA (reference sequence). As DNA, the CDR3 is TGCAGTGCTAGAGATCGGTTAGGGTCCCATCAGCCCCAGCATTTT. Translation gives CSARDRLGSHQPQHF.

This clonotype came up many times. The gene calls are TRBV12-3 or TRBV12-4 and TRBJ1-1, with 7 bases aligning to TRBD1. CDR3 length: 14 residues. The trim removed 2 bases at V and 5 bases at J, leaving 5 bases unmatched. CDR3 protein: CASSLMAGGTEAFF. For the CDR3, the DNA is TGTGCCAGCAGTTTAATGGCAGGGGGAACTGAAGCTTTCTTT.

This clonotype was seen only a few times. The chain carries TRBV12-3 or TRBV12-4 and TRBJ1-2; D ambiguous. Trimming pared 3 bases from V and 3 bases from J, leaving 8 bases between. This CDR3 spans 13 amino acids. CDR3 region: CASSLRGDYGYTF. CDR3 DNA sequence: TGTGCCAGCAGTTTGCGGGGTGACTATGGCTACACCTTC.

This clonotype was seen a few times. Germline is not matched at one junction end, which may reflect a read error. The rearrangement uses TRBV5-5 and TRBJ2-2; 7 bases are a match to TRBD1. The CDR3 extends over 12 amino acids. Germline lookup yields CDR1 SGHKS and CDR2 YYEKEE (reference sequence). CDR3 DNA: TGTGCCAGCAGCTTGAGGCCAGGGGGGCTGTTTTTT. Its protein is CASSLRPGGLFF.

This clonotype was detected a few times. The J gene is TRBJ2-1, the V gene TRBV5-1; tentative D call: TRBD1 (6 bases). Trimming removed 4 bases at V and 1 base at J, with 15 bases between. This CDR3 region has 16 residues. Germline lookup yields CDR1 SGHRS and CDR2 YFSETQ. The CDR3 region has the DNA TGCGCCAGCAGCCCCGAGCCAGGGGTATCCTACAATGAGCAGTTCTTC. The encoded protein is CASSPEPGVSYNEQFF.